A single sample gave rise to the 27 T cell receptor beta chains below, sequenced in a study of blood T cell repertoires in COVID-19. TCRdb's copy holds only in-frame clones and misses some; the assay was immunoSEQ multiplex PCR. The data contain 150,000 to 200,000 clones, around 83% of them singletons. The sequenced sample consisted of peripheral blood. These receptors originate from a woman aged 35 to 49 with acute or convalescent COVID-19.

The rearrangement uses TRBV7-9 and TRBJ1-6; D gene unclear. CDR3 length equals 17 residues. Trimming removed 0 bases at V and 3 bases at J, with 12 bases between. Germline V gene lookup returns CDR1 SEHNR and CDR2 FQNEAQ (reference sequence). The CDR3 spells CASSLALAINYNSPLHF. CDR3 coding DNA: TGTGCCAGCAGCTTAGCGCTAGCTATTAACTATAATTCACCCCTCCACTTT.

The V gene is TRBV3-1 (or the pseudogene TRBV3-2), the J gene TRBJ1-1, with D perhaps TRBD1 (6 bases). Germline CDR1 reads LGHDT; CDR2 reads YNNKEL (reference sequence). V was clipped by 4 bases and J by 1 base, with 13 bases between them. The CDR3 has 15 amino acids. The CDR3 reads CASSLFGQPNTEAFF. For the CDR3, the DNA is TGTGCCAGCAGCCTTTTCGGACAGCCGAACACTGAAGCTTTCTTT.

Worth noting for this clone: The same CDR3 also results from other DNA sequences found in this sample. The chain employs TRBV6-5 and TRBJ1-2, with 7 bases lining up with TRBD1. CDR3 length: 12 residues. Germline V gene data show CDR1 as MNHEY and CDR2 as SVGAGI. V shed 5 bases and J 8 bases; nucleotides not matched to a gene: 5. The DNA for the CDR3 is TGTGCCAGCAGTCGACAGGGAGGCGGCTACACCTTC. This translates into CASSRQGGGYTF.

The V gene is TRBV5-3, the J gene TRBJ2-1; 11 bases align to TRBD2. TRBV5-3 has ORF status, its function being uncertain. The V segment lost 4 bases and the J segment 7 bases; nucleotides outside the gene matches: 7. The CDR3 runs 15 residues. Written as DNA, the CDR3 is TGTGCCAGAAGCGCTACTAGCGGGAGTTTGAATGAGCAGTTCTTC. This translates into CARSATSGSLNEQFF.

The V call is TRBV28, the J call TRBJ1-2, with D perhaps TRBD1 (6 bases). Germline-derived CDR1 and CDR2 are MDHEN and SYDVKM. Deletions cut 7 bases from V and 8 bases from J, with 17 bases between. The CDR3 covers 13 residues. The CDR3 bases are TGTGCCAGCACCTCCTTTGGGGGCGGGGGCTACACCTTC. Protein product: CASTSFGGGGYTF.

The rearrangement uses TRBV10-1 and TRBJ2-7, with 8 bases aligning to TRBD2. V was clipped by 4 bases and J by 2 bases; unmatched bases: 4. Germline CDR1 and CDR2: WNHNN and SYGVQD (reference sequence). This CDR3 spans 14 amino acids. The CDR3 loop is CASSATSGAYEQYF. CDR3 coding DNA: TGCGCCAGCAGTGCAACTAGCGGAGCCTACGAGCAGTACTTC.

V and J are TRBV4-1 and TRBJ2-5, with TRBD1 as a possible D gene (5 bases). This CDR3 contains 16 residues. With 0 bases removed from V and 0 bases from J, the gap between germline ends came to 11 bases. Germline V gene sequence: CDR1 MGHRA, CDR2 YSYEKL. The CDR3 DNA reads TGCGCCAGCAGCCAAGAGACTTGGACAAACCAAGAGACCCAGTACTTC. Translated: CASSQETWTNQETQYF.

The V and J genes are TRBV6-1 and TRBJ2-6, with TRBD1 as a possible D gene (5 bases). Germline V gene lookup returns CDR1 MNHNS and CDR2 SASEGT. Trimming shortened V by 7 bases and J by 0 bases, and 10 bases separated the two germline ends. The CDR3 consists of 15 residues. The CDR3 sequence: CASNQGHSGANVLTF. The DNA of the CDR3 is TGTGCCAGCAATCAGGGCCACTCTGGGGCCAACGTCCTGACTTTC.

The CDR3 region is CASSFQGTQPQHF. CDR3 nucleotides: TGCGCCAGCAGCTTTCAGGGCACTCAGCCCCAGCATTTT. V usage is TRBV5-1 and J usage is TRBJ1-5; possible D gene TRBD1, 5 bases. Trimming cost V 2 bases and J 6 bases, with 9 bases left between them. Per the germline V gene, CDR1 is SGHRS and CDR2 is YFSETQ. CDR3 length equals 13 residues.

This clone was picked up one time. The chain recombines TRBV9 with TRBJ1-5; possibly TRBD1 for D (6 bases). The CDR3 runs to 12 residues. Germline V gene lookup returns CDR1 SGDLS and CDR2 YYNGEE. The ends were cut back, 6 bases at V and 15 bases at J, with 19 bases in the middle. The CDR3 sequence: CASTPTGRVGHF. The DNA of the CDR3 is TGTGCCAGCACCCCAACAGGGCGGGTCGGGCATTTT.

The V and J genes are TRBV25-1 and TRBJ1-5; perhaps TRBD1 as D (6 bases). The germline V and J ends were trimmed by 6 bases and 1 base, with 10 bases remaining between them. Germline CDR1 MGHDK, CDR2 SYGVNS. This CDR3 region has 14 residues. CDR3 in amino acids: CASSHQGSNQPQHF. The DNA for the CDR3 is TGTGCCAGCAGCCACCAGGGGAGCAATCAGCCCCAGCATTTT.

The chain joins TRBV19 to TRBJ2-1, with 13 bases that match TRBD2. With 4 bases clipped from V and 7 bases from J, the junction kept 4 bases outside the gene matches. The CDR3 consists of 15 residues. Germline CDR1 is LNHDA and CDR2 is SQIVND (reference sequence). The CDR3 loop is CASSKGLAGINEQFF. CDR3 coding DNA: TGTGCCAGTAGTAAGGGACTAGCGGGGATAAATGAGCAGTTCTTC.

The genes are TRBV28 and TRBJ1-1; the D gene is possibly TRBD1 (6 bases). The germline gives CDR1 MDHEN, CDR2 SYDVKM. V was trimmed by 5 bases and J by 10 bases, leaving 11 bases between them. This CDR3 contains 11 residues. CDR3: CASSGSTGAFF. The CDR3 nucleotides are TGTGCCAGCAGTGGATCGACAGGAGCTTTCTTT.

V gene TRBV11-3 combines with J gene TRBJ2-1; 9 bases fit TRBD2. Germline CDR1 reads SGHNT; CDR2 reads YENEEA. With 2 bases clipped from V and 6 bases from J, the junction kept 8 bases outside the gene matches. The CDR3 loop spans 16 amino acids. The CDR3 bases are TGTGCCAGCAGCTTACATAGCGGGAGCGGGGTCAATGAGCAGTTCTTC. Amino acid sequence: CASSLHSGSGVNEQFF. Filled out from reference TRBV11-3 and TRBJ2-1, the complete variable domain reads EAGVVQSPRYKIIEKKQPVAFWCNPISGHNTLYWYLQNLGQGPELLIRYENEEAVDDSQLPKDRFSAERLKGVDSTLKIQPAELGDSAVYLCASSLHSGSGVNEQFFGPGTRLTVL.

The chain uses TRBV3-1 (or the pseudogene TRBV3-2) and TRBJ2-5; TRBD2 agrees at 10 bases. CDR1 and CDR2 from the germline V gene are LGHDT and YNNKEL (reference sequence). The V segment lost 2 bases and the J segment 7 bases; nucleotides outside the gene matches: 13. The CDR3 totals 17 residues. The CDR3 bases are TGTGCCAGCAGCCAAAGGACTAGCGGATTCCGAGACGGGACCCAGTACTTC. It encodes CASSQRTSGFRDGTQYF.

V and J are TRBV7-3 and TRBJ2-1; 7 bases line up with TRBD2. Germline CDR1 is SGHTA and CDR2 is FQGTGA. V gave up 5 bases and J gave up 3 bases; unmatched junction bases: 7. The CDR3 is 15 amino acids. CDR3 sequence reads: CASSTGGPSYNEQFF. The CDR3 bases are TGTGCCAGCAGCACGGGAGGTCCTAGCTACAATGAGCAGTTCTTC. The variable domain in full, with the rest retrieved from reference TRBV7-3 and TRBJ2-1, is GAGVSQTPSNKVTEKGKYVELRCDPISGHTALYWYRQSLGQGPEFLIYFQGTGAADDSGLPNDRFFAVRPEGSVSTLKIQRTERGDSAVYLCASSTGGPSYNEQFFGPGTRLTVL.

V gene TRBV14 combines with J gene TRBJ2-3; unclear D gene. CDR3 size: 16 residues. V lost 4 bases and J lost 1, with 15 bases in between. Germline CDR1 is SGHDN and CDR2 is FVKESK. The CDR3 coding sequence is TGTGCCAGCAGCCCTTTTTGGAAAGGAGGCACAGATACGCAGTATTTT. Translating it yields CASSPFWKGGTDTQYF.

The CDR3 DNA reads as TGTGCCAGCAGTAGCCAGGGGTACGAGCAGTACTTC. The encoded protein is CASSSQGYEQYF. J is TRBJ2-7 and V is TRBV11-2; maybe TRBD1 (6 bases). This CDR3 region has 12 residues. V was cut by 6 bases and J by 4 bases, with 10 bases left in between. Per the germline V gene, CDR1 is SGHAT and CDR2 is FQNNGV.

V is TRBV28 and J is TRBJ1-2, with 9 bases that match TRBD1. V lost 5 bases, J lost 3 bases, and 7 bases stayed unmatched. Germline V gives CDR1 MDHEN, CDR2 SYDVKM. The CDR3 spans 15 residues. CDR3 DNA sequence: TGTGCCAGCAGTCCGGGACAGGGAAGGCACTATGGCTACACCTTC. It codes for CASSPGQGRHYGYTF.

This clone appeared once. V and J are TRBV6-1 and TRBJ1-3, with a possible D match to TRBD1 (5 bases). Germline V gives CDR1 MNHNS, CDR2 SASEGT. The CDR3 is made up of 16 amino acids. Trimming stripped 1 base from V and 0 bases from J, with 10 bases between. The CDR3 coding sequence is TGTGCCAGCAGTGAAGAAAGGGGTCGCTCTGGAAACACCATATATTTT. This translates into CASSEERGRSGNTIYF.

The chain employs TRBV5-1 and TRBJ2-5, with D possibly being TRBD2 (5 bases). The CDR3 has 17 amino acids. V gave up 0 bases and J gave up 5 bases, with 20 bases separating them. CDR1 and CDR2 from the germline V gene are SGHRS and YFSETQ. The CDR3 bases are TGCGCCAGCAGCTTGGGGGTTATACCGGGAACTGGGGAGACCCAGTACTTC. Protein sequence: CASSLGVIPGTGETQYF.

The J gene is TRBJ1-4, the V gene TRBV4-1, with 7 nucleotides matching TRBD1. Germline CDR1 reads MGHRA; CDR2 reads YSYEKL. V shed 3 bases, J shed 8 bases, and the junction held 0 bases outside the gene matches. This CDR3 is built from 12 residues. This CDR3 is CASSQDREKLFF. The CDR3 DNA reads TGCGCCAGCAGCCAGGACAGGGAAAAACTGTTTTTT.

V is TRBV27 and J is TRBJ1-1; 8 bases map to TRBD1. There are 13 residues in the CDR3. The V segment lost 5 bases and the J segment 5 bases; nucleotides outside the gene matches: 4. Germline V CDR1 and CDR2: MNHEY, SMNVEV (reference sequence). CDR3 bases: TGTGCCAGCAGTCAGGGGGCTATTACTGAAGCTTTCTTT. Its translation: CASSQGAITEAFF.

The V gene is TRBV19, the J gene TRBJ2-5; TRBD2 agrees at 9 bases. This CDR3 is 17 amino acids long. Germline loops: CDR1 LNHDA, CDR2 SQIVND (reference sequence). J lost 7 bases, V lost 2 bases, and 14 bases had no gene match. This CDR3 is CASSIKRPSGVGLTQYF. CDR3 bases: TGTGCCAGTAGTATAAAGCGGCCTAGCGGGGTCGGGTTGACCCAGTACTTC.

The chain joins TRBV3-1 (or the pseudogene TRBV3-2) to TRBJ2-1, with TRBD2 matching over 9 bases. The ends lost 4 bases at V and 12 bases at J; junction bases unmatched: 7. Germline CDR1 reads LGHDT; CDR2 reads YNNKEL (reference sequence). CDR3 length equals 13 residues. This CDR3 reads CASSPSGGQRQFF. The CDR3 DNA reads TGTGCCAGCAGCCCGAGCGGGGGGCAACGGCAGTTCTTC.

The chain combines TRBV24-1 with TRBJ2-2; D is possibly TRBD2 (6 bases). The CDR3 is 13 residues long. Germline CDR1 and CDR2: KGHDR and SFDVKD. Between the trimmed V and J ends, which lost 3 bases and 7 bases, there was a span of 8 bases. The CDR3 is CATSDRRDGELFF. The DNA for the CDR3 is TGTGCCACCAGTGATCGGCGGGACGGGGAGCTGTTTTTT.

V usage is TRBV11-2 and J usage is TRBJ1-6; D is ambiguous. Germline CDR1 is SGHAT and CDR2 is FQNNGV. The CDR3 sequence is 18 residues long. With 1 base removed from V and 7 bases from J, the gap between germline ends came to 20 bases. CDR3 residues: CASSLVFGHPNRNSPLHF. As DNA, the CDR3 is TGTGCCAGCAGCTTAGTGTTTGGGCACCCCAACAGAAATTCACCCCTCCACTTT.